These 29 T cell receptor beta chains were sequenced from one sample in a study of blood T cell repertoires in COVID-19. Profiled with immunoSEQ multiplex PCR; TCRdb holds only in-frame clones, not every one. The sample holds about 240,000 clones, 86% seen once. The sample consisted of peripheral blood. These receptors originate from a man aged 55-75 years with acute or convalescent COVID-19.

The chain has TRBV19 and TRBJ2-5, with 10 bases that match TRBD2. In germline, CDR1 is LNHDA, CDR2 SQIVND (reference sequence). V dropped 5 bases and J dropped 0; count of bases not matched to a gene: 12. This CDR3 is built from 18 residues. The CDR3 DNA is TGTGCCAGTAGTGGGATCGCTAGCGGGAGACCGTACCAAGAGACCCAGTACTTC. Translated: CASSGIASGRPYQETQYF.

The chain links TRBV24-1 to TRBJ2-1; 9 bases line up with TRBD2. Germline CDR1 KGHDR, CDR2 SFDVKD. J gave up 4 bases and V 5 bases, and 8 bases lay outside the gene matches. The CDR3 is made up of 16 amino acids. Here the CDR3 reads CATSGETSGAYNEQFF. As DNA, the CDR3 is TGTGCCACCAGTGGTGAGACTAGCGGAGCTTACAATGAGCAGTTCTTC.

The chain couples TRBV7-9 to TRBJ2-2, with 7 bases matching TRBD2. With V trimmed by 2 bases and J by 5 bases, 8 bases remained unmatched. CDR1 SEHNR and CDR2 FQNEAQ come from the germline V gene (reference sequence). The CDR3 spans 16 residues. The CDR3 nucleotides are TGTGCCAGCAGCTTACGGCGCGGGAGAGGAACCGGGGAGCTGTTTTTT. This sequence encodes CASSLRRGRGTGELFF. The full variable domain, in which reference TRBV7-9 and TRBJ2-2 provide the parts outside the CDR3, is DTGVSQNPRHKITKRGQNVTFRCDPISEHNRLYWYRQTLGQGPEFLTYFQNEAQLEKSRLLSDRFSAERPKGSFSTLEIQRTEQGDSAMYLCASSLRRGRGTGELFFGEGSRLTVL.

The chain is built from TRBV20-1 and TRBJ2-1; weak D call: TRBD2 (6 bases). The V gene lost 3 bases and the J gene lost 3 bases, with 12 bases spanning the gap. The CDR3 loop spans 14 amino acids. The germline gives CDR1 DFQATT, CDR2 SNEGSKA (reference sequence). The DNA for the CDR3 is TGCAGTGCTAGTCGTAGCGGCCTCTACAATGAGCAGTTCTTC. Its protein product is CSASRSGLYNEQFF.

The chain employs TRBV7-6 and TRBJ2-6, with 7 bases matching TRBD1. The length of the CDR3 is 21 residues. The ends lost 4 bases at V and 2 bases at J; junction bases unmatched: 20. Germline assignment: CDR1 SGHVS and CDR2 FNYEAQ. CDR3 in DNA: TGTGCCAGCAGCTCGAGGGGATCCGGGACAGTCGGTCCGGCTGGGGCCAACGTCCTGACTTTC. Its protein product is CASSSRGSGTVGPAGANVLTF.

The chain joins TRBV5-1 to TRBJ2-3; D is perhaps TRBD2 (6 bases). Trimming took off 2 bases at V and 4 bases at J, with 11 bases between the two ends. Per germline, CDR1 SGHRS and CDR2 YFSETQ. The CDR3 contains 14 residues. The CDR3 DNA is TGCGCCAGCAGCTTCTGGAGGGGCTCAGATACGCAGTATTTT. Its translation is CASSFWRGSDTQYF.

The genes are TRBV10-3 and TRBJ2-7; 7 positions match TRBD1. CDR3 length: 14 amino acids. Germline trimming cut 6 bases from V and 4 bases from J; bases unmatched to any gene: 9. Germline assignment: CDR1 ENHRY and CDR2 SYGVKD. The CDR3 reads CAIRDDRVDYEQYF. CDR3 nucleotides: TGTGCCATCAGGGACGACAGGGTTGATTACGAGCAGTACTTC.

On this clone: The same CDR3 is also encoded by other DNA sequences in this sample. This chain uses TRBV7-2 with TRBJ1-3; 10 nucleotides agree with TRBD1. The CDR3 runs to 15 residues. Trimming cost V 4 bases and J 2 bases; bases outside gene matches: 2. CDR1 is SGHTA, CDR2 FQGNSA, per germline. CDR3: CASSWGQGTGNTIYF. The DNA for the CDR3 is TGTGCCAGCAGCTGGGGACAGGGGACTGGAAACACCATATATTTT.

The chain recombines TRBV6-2 or TRBV6-3 with TRBJ2-1, with D possibly being TRBD2 (6 bases). CDR1 is MNHEY and CDR2 is SVGEGT in the germline V gene. The CDR3 contains 15 residues. Trimming cost V 4 bases and J 4 bases, with 14 bases left between them. CDR3 bases: TGTGCCAGCAGTTCCCTGGCTAGCGAGTACAATGAGCAGTTCTTC. Translated: CASSSLASEYNEQFF.

This sequence joins TRBV4-1 and TRBJ2-5; TRBD2 aligns across 11 bases. CDR1 is MGHRA and CDR2 is YSYEKL in the germline V gene. V shed 0 bases and J 5 bases; nucleotides not matched to a gene: 8. The CDR3 length is 17 residues. The CDR3 DNA sequence: TGCGCCAGCAGCCAAGATTGGGCTAGCGGGAGGAGTGAGACCCAGTACTTC. Protein product: CASSQDWASGRSETQYF.

The V call is TRBV2, the J call TRBJ2-3; 9 positions match TRBD1. Germline lookup yields CDR1 SNHLY and CDR2 FYNNEI. This CDR3 region has 17 residues. V lost 6 bases and J lost 1; bases outside the gene matches: 11. CDR3 DNA: TGTGCCAGCAGGTTGGGACAGGGCCAATTTGGCACAGATACGCAGTATTTT. It specifies CASRLGQGQFGTDTQYF.

This sequence joins TRBV7-2 and TRBJ2-2; 7 bases are a match to TRBD1. The CDR3 totals 16 residues. Germline CDR1 is SGHTA and CDR2 is FQGNSA. The J segment lost 4 bases and the V segment lost 3 bases, leaving 8 bases of the junction unmatched. CDR3 nucleotide sequence: TGTGCCAGCAGCTTTCTCGAGGGGGCGAGCACCGGGGAGCTGTTTTTT. Translation gives CASSFLEGASTGELFF.

The chain's CDR3 is CASSYPRAVSYEQYF. CDR3 DNA sequence: TGTGCCAGCAGTTACCCCAGGGCGGTCTCCTACGAGCAGTACTTC. The chain joins TRBV6-2 or TRBV6-3 to TRBJ2-7; tentatively, D is TRBD1 (5 bases). This CDR3 has 15 residues. The germline V gene encodes CDR1 MNHEY and CDR2 SVGEGT. V lost 2 bases to trimming and J lost 0 bases, with 11 bases between them.

The gene calls are TRBV9 and TRBJ1-2, with 9 nucleotides matching TRBD1. Germline V CDR1 and CDR2: SGDLS, YYNGEE. V lost 3 bases and J lost 4; bases outside the gene matches: 22. The CDR3 extends over 20 amino acids. The chain's CDR3 is CASSAGLQGARELASYGYTF. Here the CDR3 DNA reads TGTGCCAGCAGCGCCGGGCTACAGGGGGCGAGAGAGCTTGCTAGCTATGGCTACACCTTC.

The chain links TRBV5-6 to TRBJ1-1; 10 bases match TRBD1. CDR3 length equals 16 residues. Germline-derived CDR1 and CDR2 are SGHDT and YYEEEE. Germline trimming cut 3 bases from V and 0 bases from J; bases unmatched to any gene: 5. The CDR3 here is CASSSGTGEMNTEAFF. The DNA of the CDR3 is TGTGCCAGCAGCTCCGGGACAGGGGAAATGAACACTGAAGCTTTCTTT. The variable domain in full, with the rest retrieved from reference TRBV5-6 and TRBJ1-1, is DAGVTQSPTHLIKTRGQQVTLRCSPKSGHDTVSWYQQALGQGPQFIFQYYEEEERQRGNFPDRFSGHQFPNYSSELNVNALLLGDSALYLCASSSGTGEMNTEAFFGQGTRLTVV.

This clone was recorded a few times. The chain is built from TRBV21-1 and TRBJ2-1; the DNA was not used to check the table's D call, TRBD2. TRBV21-1 is an annotated pseudogene. This CDR3 is built from 14 residues. The CDR3 spells CASSRRARRGEQFF. In nucleotides, the CDR3 is TGTGCCAGCAGCCGGCGCGCTAGGAGGGGTGAGCAGTTCTTC.

V usage is TRBV6-5 and J usage is TRBJ1-2; a weak D match, TRBD1 (5 bases). V lost 9 bases to trimming and J lost 6 bases, with 17 bases between them. In germline, CDR1 is MNHEY, CDR2 SVGAGI. The CDR3 is 13 residues long. CDR3 coding DNA: TGTGCCAGTTCACAGGCCCCGCGTAATGGCTACACCTTC. It codes for CASSQAPRNGYTF.

The chain recombines TRBV18 with TRBJ2-5, with 8 bases that match TRBD1. There are 15 residues in the CDR3. CDR1 is KGHSH and CDR2 is LQKENI in the germline V gene. V was pared by 6 bases and J by 5 bases, with 11 bases of the junction left unmatched. Written as DNA, the CDR3 is TGTGCCAGCTCTCCTTCAGGACAGGGCCGGGAGACCCAGTACTTC. Translated, it gives CASSPSGQGRETQYF.

This clone was detected a few times. The chain recombines TRBV27 with TRBJ1-4; 10 nucleotides match TRBD1. The length of the CDR3 is 17 residues. Per germline, CDR1 MNHEY and CDR2 SMNVEV (reference sequence). J lost 8 bases, V lost 6 bases, and 15 bases had no gene match. Here the CDR3 DNA reads TGTGCCAGCAGCCCCCGCCGGGACAGGGGCATAGGGGAAAAACTGTTTTTT. It is translated as CASSPRRDRGIGEKLFF.

The V and J genes are TRBV7-8 and TRBJ1-5; 9 nucleotides agree with TRBD1. The V segment lost 4 bases and the J segment 2 bases; nucleotides outside the gene matches: 0. This CDR3 region has 14 residues. Germline CDR1 and CDR2: SGHVS and FQNEAQ. The CDR3 protein is CASSWTGGNQPQHF. As DNA, the CDR3 is TGTGCCAGCAGCTGGACAGGGGGCAATCAGCCCCAGCATTTT.

The chain employs TRBV11-3 and TRBJ2-1, with a tentative D call TRBD2 (5 bases). V was trimmed by 5 bases and J by 7 bases, leaving 9 bases between them. From germline, CDR1 is SGHNT and CDR2 YENEEA. The CDR3 has 12 residues. CDR3 amino acids: CASSVTRNEQFF. CDR3 in DNA: TGTGCCAGCAGCGTAACTAGAAATGAGCAGTTCTTC.

The CDR3 protein is CASSHGQSYEQYF. The CDR3 bases are TGTGCCAGCAGCCACGGACAGTCCTACGAGCAGTACTTC. This chain links TRBV16 with TRBJ2-7, with a tentative D call TRBD1 (6 bases). With 3 bases removed from V and 1 base from J, the gap between germline ends came to 7 bases. In germline, CDR1 is KGHSY, CDR2 FQNENV. The CDR3 is 13 residues long.

J is TRBJ2-5 and V is TRBV28; 10 positions match TRBD2. This CDR3 is built from 14 residues. V was clipped by 9 bases and J by 5 bases; unmatched bases: 9. The germline gives CDR1 MDHEN, CDR2 SYDVKM. The CDR3 here is CASASGRAVETQYF. CDR3 in DNA: TGTGCCAGTGCGAGCGGGAGGGCCGTGGAGACCCAGTACTTC.

The chain links TRBV7-9 to TRBJ1-1; D remains unclear. V shed 5 bases and J shed 4 bases, with 11 bases lying between them. This CDR3 spans 13 amino acids. The germline V gene has CDR1 SEHNR and CDR2 FQNEAQ (reference sequence). CDR3 amino acids: CASSPLPGTEAFF. The CDR3 DNA is TGTGCCAGCAGCCCCCTTCCCGGCACTGAAGCTTTCTTT.

V and J are TRBV4-3 and TRBJ1-1; weak D call: TRBD1 (6 bases). The V gene lost 0 bases and the J gene lost 9 bases, with 14 bases spanning the gap. Germline-derived CDR1 and CDR2 are LGHNA and YSLEER. The CDR3 runs to 14 residues. The CDR3 DNA follows: TGCGCCAGCAGCCAAGATTTGCAGGGGCCAAAAGCTTTCTTT. Encoded protein: CASSQDLQGPKAFF.

The V gene is TRBV9, the J gene TRBJ2-1, with 7 bases matching TRBD2. The junction had 8 bases not matched to a gene; V was cut back by 0 bases and J by 8 bases. Germline V gene data show CDR1 as SGDLS and CDR2 as YYNGEE. The CDR3 runs 15 residues. CDR3 bases: TGTGCCAGCAGCGTAGTGGGACCTAGCGGCGATGAGCAGTTCTTC. It specifies CASSVVGPSGDEQFF.

This clone was found a few times. This rearrangement joins TRBV30 to TRBJ2-7; 7 nucleotides align to TRBD1. Looked up from germline, CDR1 is GTSNPN and CDR2 is SVGIG (reference sequence). Losses at the gene ends were 0 bases for V and 2 bases for J; bases not matched to a gene: 7. The CDR3 has 15 residues. The CDR3 reads CAWSVGTAFPYEQYF. The CDR3 DNA reads TGTGCCTGGAGTGTCGGGACAGCCTTTCCCTACGAGCAGTACTTC.

The gene calls are TRBV28 and TRBJ2-7, with TRBD2 matching 8 bases. With V trimmed by 6 bases and J by 1 base, 14 bases remained unmatched. CDR1 is MDHEN, CDR2 SYDVKM, per germline. This CDR3 is 17 amino acids long. The CDR3 is CASRSGTSIRASYEQYF. CDR3 in DNA: TGTGCCAGCAGATCCGGGACTAGTATTCGTGCATCCTACGAGCAGTACTTC.

The rearrangement joins TRBV10-2 to TRBJ2-1; 8 nucleotides line up with TRBD2. There are 14 residues in the CDR3. Losses at the gene ends were 0 bases for V and 7 bases for J; bases not matched to a gene: 2. Per the germline V gene, CDR1 is WSHSY and CDR2 is SAAADI. The CDR3 loop is CASSESSSGNEQFF. DNA for the CDR3: TGCGCCAGCAGTGAGTCGTCTAGCGGGAATGAGCAGTTCTTC.